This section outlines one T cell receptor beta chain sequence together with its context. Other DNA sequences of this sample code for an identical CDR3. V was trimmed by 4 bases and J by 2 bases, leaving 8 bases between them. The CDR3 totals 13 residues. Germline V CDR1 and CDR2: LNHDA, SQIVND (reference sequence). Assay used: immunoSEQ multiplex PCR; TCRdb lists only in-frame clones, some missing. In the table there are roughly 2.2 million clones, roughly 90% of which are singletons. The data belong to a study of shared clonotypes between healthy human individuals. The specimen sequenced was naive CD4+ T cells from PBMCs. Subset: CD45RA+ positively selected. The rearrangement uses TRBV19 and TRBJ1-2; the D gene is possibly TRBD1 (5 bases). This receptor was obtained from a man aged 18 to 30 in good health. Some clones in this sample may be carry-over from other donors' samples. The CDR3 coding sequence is TGTGCCAGTAGTAAGGGGCGGAACTATGGCTACACCTTC. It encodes CASSKGRNYGYTF.